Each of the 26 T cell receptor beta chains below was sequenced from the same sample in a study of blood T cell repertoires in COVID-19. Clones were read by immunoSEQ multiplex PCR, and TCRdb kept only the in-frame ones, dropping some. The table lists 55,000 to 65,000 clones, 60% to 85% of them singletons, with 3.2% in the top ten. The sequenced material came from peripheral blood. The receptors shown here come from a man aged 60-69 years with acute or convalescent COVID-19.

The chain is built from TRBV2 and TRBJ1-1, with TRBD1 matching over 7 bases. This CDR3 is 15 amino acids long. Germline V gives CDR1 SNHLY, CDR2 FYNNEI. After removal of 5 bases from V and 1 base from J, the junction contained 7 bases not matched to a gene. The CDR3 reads CASSFLRGKNTEAFF. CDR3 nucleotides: TGTGCCAGCAGTTTCCTCAGGGGGAAGAACACTGAAGCTTTCTTT.

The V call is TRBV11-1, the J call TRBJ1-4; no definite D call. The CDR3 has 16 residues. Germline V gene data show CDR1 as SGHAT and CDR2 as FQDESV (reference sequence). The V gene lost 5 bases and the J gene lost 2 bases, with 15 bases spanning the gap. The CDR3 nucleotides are TGTGCCAGCAGCCGGACGGGCCCGGGGACTAATGAAAAACTGTTTTTT. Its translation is CASSRTGPGTNEKLFF.

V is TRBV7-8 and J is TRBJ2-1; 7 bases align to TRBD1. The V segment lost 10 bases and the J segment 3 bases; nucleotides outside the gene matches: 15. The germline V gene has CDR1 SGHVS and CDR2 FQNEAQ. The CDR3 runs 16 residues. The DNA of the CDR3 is TGTGCCACTTCGTCCCCAGGGACAGATCACTACAATGAGCAGTTCTTC. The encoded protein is CATSSPGTDHYNEQFF.

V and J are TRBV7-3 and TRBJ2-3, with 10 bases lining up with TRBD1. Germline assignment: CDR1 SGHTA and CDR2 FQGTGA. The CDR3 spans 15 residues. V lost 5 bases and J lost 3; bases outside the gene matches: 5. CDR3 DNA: TGTGCCAGCAGCCCGGGACAGGGGACAACAGATACGCAGTATTTT. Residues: CASSPGQGTTDTQYF.

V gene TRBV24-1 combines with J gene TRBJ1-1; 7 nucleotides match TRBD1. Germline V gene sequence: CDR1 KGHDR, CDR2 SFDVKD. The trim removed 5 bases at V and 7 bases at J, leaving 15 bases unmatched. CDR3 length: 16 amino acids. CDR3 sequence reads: CATSATTGSRPGEAFF. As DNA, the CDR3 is TGTGCCACCAGTGCGACGACAGGGAGTCGTCCCGGTGAAGCTTTCTTT.

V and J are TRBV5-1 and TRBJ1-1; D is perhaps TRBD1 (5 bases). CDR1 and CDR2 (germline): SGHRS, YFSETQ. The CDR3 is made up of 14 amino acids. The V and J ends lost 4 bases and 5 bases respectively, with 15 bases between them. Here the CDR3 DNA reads TGCGCCAGCAGCCCGGACATGGTTGGAACTGAAGCTTTCTTT. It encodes CASSPDMVGTEAFF.

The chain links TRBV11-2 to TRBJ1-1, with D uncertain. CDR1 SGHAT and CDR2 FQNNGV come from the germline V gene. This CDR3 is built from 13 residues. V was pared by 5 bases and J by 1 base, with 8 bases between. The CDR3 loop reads CASSPSGNTEAFF. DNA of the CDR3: TGTGCCAGCAGCCCCTCGGGGAACACTGAAGCTTTCTTT. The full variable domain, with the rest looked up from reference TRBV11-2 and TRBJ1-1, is EAGVAQSPRYKIIEKRQSVAFWCNPISGHATLYWYQQILGQGPKLLIQFQNNGVVDDSQLPKDRFSAERLKGVDSTLKIQPAKLEDSAVYLCASSPSGNTEAFFGQGTRLTVV.

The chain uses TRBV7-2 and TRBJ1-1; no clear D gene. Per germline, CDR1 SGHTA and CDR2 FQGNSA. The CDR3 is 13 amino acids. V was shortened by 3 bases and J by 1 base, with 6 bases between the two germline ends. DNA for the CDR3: TGTGCCAGCAGCTTTCAGCGGAACACTGAAGCTTTCTTT. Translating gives CASSFQRNTEAFF.

The CDR3 is CASSPPGTGLGYTF. For the CDR3, the DNA is TGTGCCAGCAGCCCCCCCGGGACAGGCCTAGGCTACACCTTC. The V call is TRBV7-9, the J call TRBJ1-2, with 8 nucleotides matching TRBD1. V shed 5 bases, J shed 8 bases, and the junction held 10 bases outside the gene matches. CDR3 length: 14 amino acids. CDR1 is SEHNR, CDR2 FQNEAQ, per germline (reference sequence).

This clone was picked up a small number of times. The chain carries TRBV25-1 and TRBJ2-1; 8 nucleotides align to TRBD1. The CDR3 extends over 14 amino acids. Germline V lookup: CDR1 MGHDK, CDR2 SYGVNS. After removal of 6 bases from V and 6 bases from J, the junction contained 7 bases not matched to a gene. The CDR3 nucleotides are TGTGCCAGCAGAGGGGACAGGTCCGGCAATGAGCAGTTCTTC. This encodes CASRGDRSGNEQFF.

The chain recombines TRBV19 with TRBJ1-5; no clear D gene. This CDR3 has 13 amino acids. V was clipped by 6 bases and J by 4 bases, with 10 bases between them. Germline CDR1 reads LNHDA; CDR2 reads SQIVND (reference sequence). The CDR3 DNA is TGTGCCAGTAGGCCGACGGGGAATCAGCCCCAGCATTTT. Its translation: CASRPTGNQPQHF.

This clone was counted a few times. The CDR3 here is CASSFGAGNEQFF. In DNA form, the CDR3 reads TGCGCCAGCAGCTTCGGGGCGGGGAATGAGCAGTTCTTC. The chain has TRBV5-1 and TRBJ2-1; D is possibly TRBD2 (6 bases). Trimming removed 2 bases from V and 7 bases from J, with 10 bases in between. The CDR3 is made up of 13 amino acids. Germline values: CDR1 SGHRS, CDR2 YFSETQ.

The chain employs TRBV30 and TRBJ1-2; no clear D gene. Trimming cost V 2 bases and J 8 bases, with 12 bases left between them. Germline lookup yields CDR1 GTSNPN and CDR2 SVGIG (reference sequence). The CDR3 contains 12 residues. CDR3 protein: CAWSPFSGGYTF. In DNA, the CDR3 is TGTGCCTGGAGTCCTTTCTCGGGGGGCTACACCTTC.

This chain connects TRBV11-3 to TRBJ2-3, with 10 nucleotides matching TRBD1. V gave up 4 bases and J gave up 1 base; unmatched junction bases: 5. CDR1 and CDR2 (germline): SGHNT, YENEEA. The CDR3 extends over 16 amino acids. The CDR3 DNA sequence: TGTGCCAGCAGCTCGGGACAGGGGAAGGGCACAGATACGCAGTATTTT. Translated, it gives CASSSGQGKGTDTQYF.

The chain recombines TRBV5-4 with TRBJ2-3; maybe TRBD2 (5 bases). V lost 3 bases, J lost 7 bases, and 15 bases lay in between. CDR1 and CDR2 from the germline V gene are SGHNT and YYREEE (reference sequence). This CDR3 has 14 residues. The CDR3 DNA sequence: TGTGCCAGCAGCTCCCCCGGAGGACGGAATACGCAGTATTTT. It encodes CASSSPGGRNTQYF.

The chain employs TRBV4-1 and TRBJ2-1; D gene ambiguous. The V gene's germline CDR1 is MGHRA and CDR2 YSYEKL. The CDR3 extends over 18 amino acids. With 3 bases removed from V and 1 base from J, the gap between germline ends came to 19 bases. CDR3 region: CASSHPTGVVGSYNEQFF. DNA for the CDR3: TGCGCCAGCAGCCACCCCACCGGCGTAGTCGGGTCCTACAATGAGCAGTTCTTC.

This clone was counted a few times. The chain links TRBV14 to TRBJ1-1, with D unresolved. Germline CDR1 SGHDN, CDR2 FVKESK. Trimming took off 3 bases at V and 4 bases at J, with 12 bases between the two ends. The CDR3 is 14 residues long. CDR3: CASSHLGGSTEAFF. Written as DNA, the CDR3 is TGTGCCAGCAGCCATTTGGGAGGGAGCACTGAAGCTTTCTTT.

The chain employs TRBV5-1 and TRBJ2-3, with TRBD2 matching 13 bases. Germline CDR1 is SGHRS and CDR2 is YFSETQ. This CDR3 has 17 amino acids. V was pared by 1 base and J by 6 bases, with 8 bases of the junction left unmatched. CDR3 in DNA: TGCGCCAGCAGCTTGAGTGGGACTAGCGGGGAGGTGGATACGCAGTATTTT. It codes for CASSLSGTSGEVDTQYF.

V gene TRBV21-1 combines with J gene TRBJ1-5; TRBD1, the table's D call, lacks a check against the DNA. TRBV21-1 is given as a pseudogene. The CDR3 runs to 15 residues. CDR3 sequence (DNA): TGTGCCAGCAGCAAGGCTGCAGGGGGAAATCAGCCCCAGCATTTT. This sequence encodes CASSKAAGGNQPQHF.

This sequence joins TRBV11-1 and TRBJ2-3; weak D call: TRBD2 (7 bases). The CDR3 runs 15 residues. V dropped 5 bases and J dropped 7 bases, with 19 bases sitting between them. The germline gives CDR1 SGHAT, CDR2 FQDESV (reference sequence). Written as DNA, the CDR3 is TGTGCCAGCAGCCCAGCGGGACTGGGGGGCTATACGCAGTATTTT. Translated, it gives CASSPAGLGGYTQYF.

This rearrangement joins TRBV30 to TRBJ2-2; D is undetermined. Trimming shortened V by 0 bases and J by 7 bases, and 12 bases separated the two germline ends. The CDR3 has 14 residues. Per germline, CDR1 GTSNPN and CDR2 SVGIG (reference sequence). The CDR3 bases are TGTGCCTGGAGTGTAAATCCCACGGGCGGGGAGCTGTTTTTT. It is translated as CAWSVNPTGGELFF.

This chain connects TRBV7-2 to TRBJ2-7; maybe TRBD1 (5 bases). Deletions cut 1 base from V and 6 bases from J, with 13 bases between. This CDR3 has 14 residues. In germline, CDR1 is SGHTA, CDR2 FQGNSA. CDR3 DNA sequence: TGTGCCAGCAGCTTAGGGCCACAGGAACCCGAGCAGTACTTC. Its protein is CASSLGPQEPEQYF.

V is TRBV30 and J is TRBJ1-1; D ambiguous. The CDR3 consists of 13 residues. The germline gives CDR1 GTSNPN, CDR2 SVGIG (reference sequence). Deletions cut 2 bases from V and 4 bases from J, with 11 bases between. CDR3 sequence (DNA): TGTGCCTGGAGTCGGCAGGCCGGCACTGAAGCTTTCTTT. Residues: CAWSRQAGTEAFF.

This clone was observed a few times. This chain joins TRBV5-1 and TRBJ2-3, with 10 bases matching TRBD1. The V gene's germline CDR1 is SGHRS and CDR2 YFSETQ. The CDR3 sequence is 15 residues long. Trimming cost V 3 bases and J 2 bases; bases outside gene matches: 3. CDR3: CASSWGQGFTDTQYF. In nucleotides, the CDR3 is TGCGCCAGCAGCTGGGGACAGGGGTTCACAGATACGCAGTATTTT.

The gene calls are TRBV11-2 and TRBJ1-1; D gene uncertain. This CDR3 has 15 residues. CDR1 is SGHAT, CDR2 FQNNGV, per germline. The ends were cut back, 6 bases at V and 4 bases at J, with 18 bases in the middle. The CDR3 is CASSQRGGWATEAFF. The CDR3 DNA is TGTGCCAGCAGTCAGAGAGGAGGGTGGGCCACTGAAGCTTTCTTT. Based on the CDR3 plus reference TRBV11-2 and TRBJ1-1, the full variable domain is EAGVAQSPRYKIIEKRQSVAFWCNPISGHATLYWYQQILGQGPKLLIQFQNNGVVDDSQLPKDRFSAERLKGVDSTLKIQPAKLEDSAVYLCASSQRGGWATEAFFGQGTRLTVV.

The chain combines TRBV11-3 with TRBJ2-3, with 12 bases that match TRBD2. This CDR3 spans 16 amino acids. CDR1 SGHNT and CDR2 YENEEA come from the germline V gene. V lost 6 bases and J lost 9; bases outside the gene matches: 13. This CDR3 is CASSQLAGGLPTTQYF. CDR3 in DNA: TGTGCCAGCAGTCAGCTAGCGGGGGGGCTACCAACGACGCAGTATTTT.